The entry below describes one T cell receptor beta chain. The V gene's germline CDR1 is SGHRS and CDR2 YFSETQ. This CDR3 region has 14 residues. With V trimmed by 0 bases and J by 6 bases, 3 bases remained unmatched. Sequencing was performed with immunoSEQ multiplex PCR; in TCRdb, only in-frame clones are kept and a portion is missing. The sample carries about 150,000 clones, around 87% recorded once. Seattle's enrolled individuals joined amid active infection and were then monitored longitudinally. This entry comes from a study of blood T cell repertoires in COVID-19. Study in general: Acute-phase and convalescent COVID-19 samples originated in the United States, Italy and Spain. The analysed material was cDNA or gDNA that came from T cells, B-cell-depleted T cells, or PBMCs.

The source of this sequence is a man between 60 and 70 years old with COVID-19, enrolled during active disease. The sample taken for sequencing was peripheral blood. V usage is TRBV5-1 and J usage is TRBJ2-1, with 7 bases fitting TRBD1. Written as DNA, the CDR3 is TGCGCCAGCAGCTTGGTACAGGGGCCCAATGAGCAGTTCTTC. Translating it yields CASSLVQGPNEQFF.